This entry features one T cell receptor beta chain sequence. CDR3 length: 13 residues. The germline gives CDR1 MNHEY, CDR2 SMNVEV (reference sequence). V lost 1 base and J 2 bases, leaving 5 bases between the germline ends. The sample originates from a study of OX40 agonist ivuxolimab in advanced cancers. Produced via immunoSEQ multiplex PCR; TCRdb's table is partial and in-frame only. Altogether about 90,000 clones are present, about 90% being singletons, with the ten largest covering 7.4%. The sequence was collected from an adult with an advanced solid tumor such as melanoma, head and neck, liver or kidney cancer. The chain joins TRBV27 to TRBJ1-1; D is uncertain. The sequencing here drew on CD4+ or CD8+ T cells sorted from blood, taken in a trial of the OX40 agonist ivuxolimab. The CDR3 is CASSLFANTEAFF. CDR3 DNA sequence: TGTGCCAGCAGTTTATTTGCCAACACTGAAGCTTTCTTT.